These 10 T cell receptor beta chains were all obtained from the same sample, sequenced in a study of blood T cell repertoires in COVID-19. The table came from immunoSEQ multiplex PCR; TCRdb's copy has only in-frame clones and leaves some out. The table shows about 83,000 clones, with about 82% occurring only once. Sample: peripheral blood. The receptors were gathered from a woman at least 80 years old with acute or convalescent COVID-19.

In this sample, this clone turned up once. The chain has TRBV10-1 and TRBJ2-1; 8 bases align to TRBD2. CDR1 WNHNN and CDR2 SYGVQD come from the germline V gene (reference sequence). V was pared by 3 bases and J by 6 bases, with 7 bases of the junction left unmatched. The CDR3 totals 15 residues. In DNA, the CDR3 is TGCGCCAGCAGTGACCCCAGCGGGGGAGGCAATGAGCAGTTCTTC. Amino acid sequence: CASSDPSGGGNEQFF.

This clone was picked up one time. This chain links TRBV11-3 with TRBJ2-2; TRBD2 matches 12 bases. With V trimmed by 3 bases and J by 7 bases, 6 bases remained unmatched. The CDR3 has 16 amino acids. Germline loops: CDR1 SGHNT, CDR2 YENEEA. This chain's CDR3 is CASSFLAGGRIGELFF. CDR3 nucleotides: TGTGCCAGCAGCTTTCTAGCGGGGGGGCGGATCGGGGAGCTGTTTTTT.

The chain couples TRBV7-8 to TRBJ1-1; D remains unclear. Trimming took 5 bases from V and 1 from J, leaving 17 bases between them. The germline CDR1 and CDR2 sequences are SGHVS and FQNEAQ. The length of the CDR3 is 16 residues. CDR3 residues: CASSGSLQISNTEAFF. CDR3 in DNA: TGTGCCAGCAGCGGCAGCTTACAGATTTCGAACACTGAAGCTTTCTTT. The full variable domain, rest sourced from reference TRBV7-8 and TRBJ1-1, is GAGVSQSPRYKVAKRGQDVALRCDPISGHVSLFWYQQALGQGPEFLTYFQNEAQLDKSGLPSDRFFAERPEGSVSTLKIQRTQQEDSAVYLCASSGSLQISNTEAFFGQGTRLTVV.

V usage is TRBV5-1 and J usage is TRBJ1-1, with a weak D call TRBD1 (6 bases). The CDR3 is 13 amino acids. Trimming removed 5 bases from V and 3 bases from J, with 11 bases in between. The germline gives CDR1 SGHRS, CDR2 YFSETQ. In DNA, the CDR3 is TGCGCCAGCAGGAACAGGGACGACACTGAAGCTTTCTTT. It yields the protein CASRNRDDTEAFF.

V usage is TRBV5-1 and J usage is TRBJ1-5; the D gene is possibly TRBD1 (5 bases). The CDR3 is 14 amino acids. V was clipped by 4 bases and J by 4 bases, with 12 bases between them. CDR1 SGHRS and CDR2 YFSETQ come from the germline V gene. The CDR3 region has the DNA TGCGCCAGCAGCAGGTTGGGACTGAATCAGCCCCAGCATTTT. Protein product: CASSRLGLNQPQHF.

This clone has only one observation. The CDR3 DNA reads TGTGCCACCAGTGACGGACAGGGGCTCCCAGATACGCAGTATTTT. It specifies CATSDGQGLPDTQYF. The rearrangement joins TRBV24-1 to TRBJ2-3; TRBD1 agrees at 9 bases. Losses at the gene ends were 4 bases for V and 4 bases for J; bases not matched to a gene: 5. Per the germline V gene, CDR1 is KGHDR and CDR2 is SFDVKD. The CDR3 loop spans 15 amino acids.

The chain couples TRBV21-1 to TRBJ1-6; whether TRBD1, the table's D call, matches the DNA was not checked. TRBV21-1 is termed a pseudogene. CDR3 length equals 19 residues. The CDR3 bases are TGTGCCAGCAGCCCGAAAGCTGAGGGGGCCTATGTAGGTAATTCACCCCTCCACTTT. This translates into CASSPKAEGAYVGNSPLHF.

The gene calls are TRBV11-2 and TRBJ1-3; the D gene is possibly TRBD1 (6 bases). V was pared by 2 bases and J by 0 bases, with 8 bases between. The CDR3 consists of 15 residues. The V gene's germline CDR1 is SGHAT and CDR2 FQNNGV. CDR3 amino acids: CASSLIRGSGNTIYF. The CDR3 region has the DNA TGTGCCAGCAGCTTAATCAGGGGCTCTGGAAACACCATATATTTT.

This chain joins TRBV27 and TRBJ1-6; D unclear. The germline V gene has CDR1 MNHEY and CDR2 SMNVEV (reference sequence). The CDR3 has 13 amino acids. With 4 bases removed from V and 6 bases from J, the gap between germline ends came to 7 bases. CDR3 nucleotides: TGTGCCAGCAGTTCCGGTCCTAATTCACCCCTCCACTTT. Residues: CASSSGPNSPLHF.

V and J are TRBV4-3 and TRBJ2-1, with unresolved D. Trimming cost V 0 bases and J 3 bases, with 6 bases left between them. Germline V gene data show CDR1 as LGHNA and CDR2 as YSLEER. This CDR3 has 14 residues. The CDR3 here is CASSQDHSYNEQFF. CDR3 DNA: TGCGCCAGCAGCCAAGATCATAGCTACAATGAGCAGTTCTTC.